This entry is about one TCR beta chain. What antigen it recognizes has not been identified. Base qualities are not provided; no much larger clone lies one nucleotide away. Library preparation used the immunoSEQ multiplex PCR assay. For the multiplex PCR, a mixture combining 60 forward primers for TCR Vbeta segments and 13 reverse primers for TCR Jbeta segments was used. The CDR3 region of rearranged TCR beta genes was amplified from genomic DNA by a multiplex PCR assay. On the Illumina HiSeq System, the amplified TCR beta libraries were sequenced as 87-base-pair reads. In the paper's pipeline: In a later analysis, some 80 million unique TCR beta chains were counted across the roughly 610 repertoires, and around 10 million of these chains were shared by at least two donors. A nearest-neighbor algorithm error-corrected the raw reads and collapsed the reads into unique sequences, merging closely related sequences to remove PCR and sequencing errors. Alignment of CDR3 sequences to IMGT reference sequences was used to assign V, D and J gene segments. For a sequence to be retained, a match of at least six nucleotides was required to both a V gene segment and a J gene segment. Rearrangements were called productive when the CDR3 lacked stop codons and stayed in frame with V and J; all others were non-productive. Following IMGT convention, CDR3 was defined as the stretch from the second conserved V-encoded cysteine up to the conserved J-encoded phenylalanine. In an earlier analysis of 550 to 650 of the donors, sequences lacking an unambiguous match to a single V gene segment were excluded. An earlier analysis of over 450 of the donors classified V segments as functional when productive rearrangements were above 56.7% and as segregating when the standard deviation between donors was above 5%. To diagnose cytomegalovirus status from the catalog of TCR beta chain sequences, a statistical classification framework was built. V and J gene assignment, in a later analysis, came from comparing TCR nucleotide sequences with IMGT/GENE-DB human TR gene sequences. The TCRdist pipeline was used in a later analysis to assign CDR3 sequences and most-parsimonious VDJ recombination scenarios. A later analysis defined each TCR beta chain by its CDR3 amino acid sequence plus V-gene family, and excluded reads lacking a unique V-gene family. To address suspected cross-contamination and a sequencing artifact, a later analysis removed 592 highly shared, low-generation-probability nucleotide sequences. A later analysis calculated a clonal expansion index for each public chain from normalized within-repertoire ranks of inferred template counts. In a later analysis, generation probabilities were computed using a VDJ recombination model fitted to out-of-frame rearrangements, and the results were checked against IGoR. Hypergeometric tests were used in a later analysis to score TCR-TCR, TCR-HLA and TCR-CMV co-occurrence, with a repertoire-size bias correction applied to the TCR pairs. False discovery rates were estimated in a later analysis by permuting HLA or CMV assignments 20 times. In a later analysis, co-occurring TCRs were grouped using DBSCAN, with TCRdist sequence similarity added in when clustering inside HLA-allele-positive subsets. Repertoires with fewer than 30,000 or more than 120,000 public chains, plus five repertoires with anomalous nucleotide sharing, were excluded from co-occurrence clustering. TCRdb limited this immuneACCESS table to in-frame rearrangements with V and J called. A share of clones is missing; checked studies link under half to unresolved V genes, and the rest is unexplained. V and J calls and clone size are given by that table; D and trimming were obtained from the DNA. The sample table shows approximately 190,000 clones, and around 87% are seen once. The ten most abundant clones make up over 1% of the sample.

The cohort consisted of hundreds of healthy bone marrow donors. All cohort members were sampled while nominally healthy, although unrecorded immune exposures were likely present. The donor was CMV seronegative and was included in the group of a few hundred seronegative cohort members. A peripheral blood sample was provided by each donor, and peripheral blood mononuclear cells were used for TCR beta sequencing. Genomic DNA was extracted from the blood cell samples with the Qiagen DNeasy Blood Extraction Kit. This entry belongs to a study of cytomegalovirus exposure and HLA in healthy donors (dated by TCRdb to 2017 to 2019). Background for the entire study: In an earlier analysis of approximately 500 of the donors, 250 to 350 Gb of sequence data and 117 million unique TCR beta sequences from 180 million or so T cells were reported. Genome-wide SNP genotypes for about 55% of the 666 donors were used in a later genetic analysis, which treated that subset as a discovery cohort. On average, 235,054 unique TCR beta nucleotide sequences were sequenced per donor among 398 genotyped donors of the cohort, with 15% to 20% of those sequences being non-productive. The number of donors typed differed by locus, with 629-630 for A, B, C, DRB1 and DQB1, around 560 for DQA1, nearly 610 for DPA1, and 450 to 480 for DPB1. The study aimed to test whether cataloging public T cell receptors could reveal signatures of past pathogen exposure. The T cell repertoires of some 700 subjects were profiled by immunosequencing and related to cytomegalovirus serostatus. A later analysis re-examined previously published TCR beta repertoires from roughly 720 donors and added high-resolution HLA genotyping to investigate patterns of TCR occurrence. In addition to the first cohort of hundreds of subjects, a separate validation cohort of under 150 different subjects was used. Donor age, sex, ethnicity and CMV serostatus were compiled alongside the repertoire data. The later analysis used no new phenotypic data to find candidate immune exposures, relying instead on TCR beta sequences and their occurrence across donors. The study combined high-throughput TCR immunosequencing, statistical association of individual TCRs with disease status, and machine learning to predict cytomegalovirus infection status. Every repertoire in the discovery cohort had been generated on one and the same sequencing platform. A handful of DR-DQ haplotypes were handled as single units for association and clustering because linkage in the cohort was strong. An early release that covered 500 to 800 HLA-typed donors contained about 300 gigabases of sequencing data and approximately 85 million unique TCR sequences. The genetic ancestry cluster associated with self-reported Caucasian donors included about 84% of the approximately 400 genotyped donors. An earlier analysis of several hundred of the donors used high-throughput TCR beta sequencing to judge whether each TCR beta V gene segment behaved as functional or pseudogenic. HLA typing included class I and class II loci at four-digit resolution.

The paper's findings and limits, for the study overall: An association between a missense DCLRE1C variant and V-gene and J-gene trimming of TCR beta chains was found in a later genetic analysis and replicated in an independent cohort. In a later analysis, most CMV-associated TCR beta chains were found to appear HLA-restricted, with HLA associations seemingly driven largely by CMV exposure. Linkage disequilibrium might explain the correlated functional status among segregating V segments, but an unknown experimental factor could not be excluded. Because the 87-base-pair reads could not distinguish some IMGT-functional V segments, including TRBV6-2 and TRBV6-3, those segments were excluded. Because HLA typing was unavailable for some donors at each locus, only the typed subset was used in association tests. Only TCR beta chains were sequenced in this cohort, and the absence of alpha or paired-chain data limited detectable features. A later analysis associated about 17,000 TCR beta sequences with specific HLA alleles at a false discovery rate of 0.05. A cluster of highly shared sequence variants was judged likely to represent a technical artifact of the sequencing pipeline. In vitro tests confirmed that a few of the cytomegalovirus-associated TCR beta chains recognize cytomegalovirus antigens. A later analysis reported that several top co-occurrence clusters appeared linked to parvovirus B19, influenza, CMV and Epstein-Barr virus. In the study, some 160 TCR beta chains were listed as associated with cytomegalovirus. Most TCR sequences were observed very rarely across donors, whereas some public TCRs were present in many individuals. Roughly uniform sequencing depth across donors was assumed in presence/absence analyses, although this assumption may not hold. In a later analysis, TCR association rates were found to vary across HLA loci, with the most associated TCRs seen for DRB1 alleles and the fewest for HLA-C alleles. When HLA alleles, especially DR and DQ, strongly co-occurred, attributing TCR associations to individual alleles was difficult. In both the original and validation cohorts, the classifier was reported to diagnose cytomegalovirus status with high specificity and sensitivity. Broadly in line with IMGT annotations, most TCR beta V segments showed up in productive rearrangements about 87% or about 30% of the time in an earlier analysis of a few hundred of the donors. A further reported finding was that TCR beta sequences accurately predicted the HLA-A and HLA-B alleles for most subjects in the first cohort. Because counts were too low, seventeen rarely observed V segments, including chromosome 9 orphons, were left out of the earlier analysis of over 550 of the donors. A later genetic analysis reported fewer N-insertions in productive TCRs among donors in an Asian-associated ancestry cluster than the roughly 650-donor mean. The authors suggested that the approach could potentially be generalized to other disease states and immunological phenotypes. The only immune exposure information available for the cohort was CMV serostatus. In a later analysis, HLA-associated TCR beta chains were found to be more clonally expanded and to have lower generation probabilities than equally common non-associated chains.

The CDR3, cysteine through phenylalanine, is 15 amino acids long. The only DNA kept is the CDR3, 45 bases in frame from the first base. From the germline V gene (reference sequence), CDR1 is MNHEY and CDR2 is SMNVEV. The germline V end is reduced by 5 bases and the J end by 6 bases; junction bases left unmatched: 3. The V and J genes are TRBV27 and TRBJ2-1, with 14 bases in between that match TRBD2. This receptor was taken from a man aged 25 to 40 in good health and CMV-seronegative. Material for sequencing was PBMCs. The nucleotides are TGTGCCAGCAGTCCTGGGACTAGCGGGGGCAATGAGCAGTTCTTC. Its translation is CASSPGTSGGNEQFF.